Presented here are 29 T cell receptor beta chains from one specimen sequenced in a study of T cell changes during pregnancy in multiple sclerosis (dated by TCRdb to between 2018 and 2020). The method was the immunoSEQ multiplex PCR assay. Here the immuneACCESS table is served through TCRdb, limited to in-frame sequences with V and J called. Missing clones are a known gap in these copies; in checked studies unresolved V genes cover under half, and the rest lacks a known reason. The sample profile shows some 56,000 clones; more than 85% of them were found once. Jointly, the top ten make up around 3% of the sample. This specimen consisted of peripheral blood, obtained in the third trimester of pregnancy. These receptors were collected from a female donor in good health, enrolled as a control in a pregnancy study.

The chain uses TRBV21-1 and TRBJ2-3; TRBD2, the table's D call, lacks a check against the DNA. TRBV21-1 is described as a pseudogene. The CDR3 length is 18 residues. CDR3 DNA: TGTGCCAGCAGCAAAGGTGTAGCGGGAGCAACGTTCACAGATACGCAGTATTTT. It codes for CASSKGVAGATFTDTQYF.

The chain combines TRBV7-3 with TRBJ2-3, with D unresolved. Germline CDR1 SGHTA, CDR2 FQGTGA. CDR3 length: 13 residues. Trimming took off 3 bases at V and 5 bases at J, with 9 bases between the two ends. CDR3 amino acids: CASSLTPGDTQYF. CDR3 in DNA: TGTGCCAGCAGCTTGACTCCGGGAGATACGCAGTATTTT. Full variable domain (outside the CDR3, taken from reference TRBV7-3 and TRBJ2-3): GAGVSQTPSNKVTEKGKYVELRCDPISGHTALYWYRQSLGQGPEFLIYFQGTGAADDSGLPNDRFFAVRPEGSVSTLKIQRTERGDSAVYLCASSLTPGDTQYFGPGTRLTVL.

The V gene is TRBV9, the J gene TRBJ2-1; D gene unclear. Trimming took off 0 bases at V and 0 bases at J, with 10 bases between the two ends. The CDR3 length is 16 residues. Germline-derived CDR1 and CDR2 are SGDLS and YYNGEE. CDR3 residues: CASSVVAESSYNEQFF. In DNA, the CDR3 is TGTGCCAGCAGCGTAGTGGCGGAGAGCTCCTACAATGAGCAGTTCTTC. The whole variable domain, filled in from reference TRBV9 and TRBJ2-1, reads DSGVTQTPKHLITATGQRVTLRCSPRSGDLSVYWYQQSLDQGLQFLIQYYNGEERAKGNILERFSAQQFPDLHSELNLSSLELGDSALYFCASSVVAESSYNEQFFGPGTRLTVL.

CDR3 DNA: TGCGCCAGCAGCCCCCTCCCCGGGAGCACAGATACGCAGTATTTT. Translated, it gives CASSPLPGSTDTQYF. V gene TRBV4-3 combines with J gene TRBJ2-3; D is unresolved. The germline V and J ends were trimmed by 4 bases and 0 bases, with 11 bases remaining between them. The CDR3 is 15 residues long. The V gene's germline CDR1 is LGHNA and CDR2 YSLEER.

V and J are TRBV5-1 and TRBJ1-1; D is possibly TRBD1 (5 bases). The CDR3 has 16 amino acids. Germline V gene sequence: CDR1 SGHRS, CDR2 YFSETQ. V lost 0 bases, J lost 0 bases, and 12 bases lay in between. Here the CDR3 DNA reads TGCGCCAGCAGCTTGGCCGGGGGGAACATGAACACTGAAGCTTTCTTT. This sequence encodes CASSLAGGNMNTEAFF.

CDR3 residues: CASSGDTAYEQYF. The CDR3 nucleotides are TGTGCCAGCAGCGGAGACACCGCCTACGAGCAGTACTTC. V is TRBV9 and J is TRBJ2-7, with D unresolved. Germline values: CDR1 SGDLS, CDR2 YYNGEE. The CDR3 has 13 amino acids. V dropped 3 bases and J dropped 2 bases, with 9 bases sitting between them.

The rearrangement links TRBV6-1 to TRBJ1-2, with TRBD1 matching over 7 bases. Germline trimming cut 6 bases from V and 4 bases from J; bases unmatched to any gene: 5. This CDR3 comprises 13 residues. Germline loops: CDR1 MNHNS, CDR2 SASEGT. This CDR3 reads CASSAGGFYGYTF. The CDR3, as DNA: TGTGCCAGCAGCGCAGGGGGGTTCTATGGCTACACCTTC.

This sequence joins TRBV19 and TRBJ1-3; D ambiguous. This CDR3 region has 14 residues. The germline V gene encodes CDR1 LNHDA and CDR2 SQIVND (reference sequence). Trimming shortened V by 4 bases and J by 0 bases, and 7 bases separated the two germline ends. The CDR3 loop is CASSTVSSGNTIYF. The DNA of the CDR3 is TGTGCCAGTAGTACCGTGAGCTCTGGAAACACCATATATTTT.

The CDR3 reads CASSFRRGGKVEETQYF. The CDR3 DNA sequence: TGTGCCAGCAGCTTCCGGAGGGGAGGGAAGGTCGAAGAGACCCAGTACTTC. The rearrangement uses TRBV7-2 and TRBJ2-5; 7 nucleotides match TRBD2. V lost 3 bases, J lost 3 bases, and 13 bases stayed unmatched. The CDR3 extends over 17 amino acids. Looked up from germline, CDR1 is SGHTA and CDR2 is FQGNSA.

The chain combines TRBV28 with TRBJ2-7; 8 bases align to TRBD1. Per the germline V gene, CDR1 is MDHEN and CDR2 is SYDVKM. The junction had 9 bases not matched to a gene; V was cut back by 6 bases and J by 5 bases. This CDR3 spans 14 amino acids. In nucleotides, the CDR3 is TGTGCCAGCAGGAAACAGGGGGTGGTAAACGAGCAGTACTTC. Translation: CASRKQGVVNEQYF.

This CDR3 reads CASSVGANGNTIYF. The CDR3 DNA reads as TGTGCCAGCAGCGTGGGAGCGAATGGAAACACCATATATTTT. The chain recombines TRBV9 with TRBJ1-3; the D is unclear. The CDR3 is 14 residues long. Trimming stripped 2 bases from V and 3 bases from J, with 9 bases between. Germline CDR1 and CDR2: SGDLS and YYNGEE.

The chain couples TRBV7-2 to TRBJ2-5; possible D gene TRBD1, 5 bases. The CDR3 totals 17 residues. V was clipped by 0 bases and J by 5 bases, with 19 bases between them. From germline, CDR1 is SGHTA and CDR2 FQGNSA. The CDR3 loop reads CASSLATAAARVETQYF. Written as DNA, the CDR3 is TGTGCCAGCAGCTTAGCCACAGCAGCCGCCAGGGTGGAGACCCAGTACTTC.

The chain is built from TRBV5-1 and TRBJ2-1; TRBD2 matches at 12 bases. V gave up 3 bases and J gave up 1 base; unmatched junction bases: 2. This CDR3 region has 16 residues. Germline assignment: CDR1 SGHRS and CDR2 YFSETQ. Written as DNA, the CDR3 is TGCGCCAGCAGCTCCCTAGCGGGAGGGTCCTACAATGAGCAGTTCTTC. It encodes CASSSLAGGSYNEQFF.

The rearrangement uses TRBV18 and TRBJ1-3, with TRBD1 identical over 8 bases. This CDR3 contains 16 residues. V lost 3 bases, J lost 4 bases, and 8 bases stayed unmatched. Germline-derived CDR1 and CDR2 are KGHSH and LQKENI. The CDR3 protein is CASSPSLGQGGNTIYF. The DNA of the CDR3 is TGTGCCAGCTCACCGTCCTTAGGACAGGGCGGAAACACCATATATTTT.

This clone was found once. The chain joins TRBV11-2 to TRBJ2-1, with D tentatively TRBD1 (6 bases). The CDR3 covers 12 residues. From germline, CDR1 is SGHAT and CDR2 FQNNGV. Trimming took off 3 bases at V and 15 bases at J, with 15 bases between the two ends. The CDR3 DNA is TGTGCCAGCAGCTTGGGACAAAACAACGGGTTCTTC. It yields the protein CASSLGQNNGFF.

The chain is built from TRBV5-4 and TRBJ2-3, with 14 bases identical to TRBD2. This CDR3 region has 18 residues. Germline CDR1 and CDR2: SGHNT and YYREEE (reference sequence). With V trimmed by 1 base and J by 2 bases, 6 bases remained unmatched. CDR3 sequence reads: CASSLMTSGGAYTDTQYF. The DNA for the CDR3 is TGTGCCAGCAGCTTGATGACTAGCGGGGGGGCCTACACAGATACGCAGTATTTT.

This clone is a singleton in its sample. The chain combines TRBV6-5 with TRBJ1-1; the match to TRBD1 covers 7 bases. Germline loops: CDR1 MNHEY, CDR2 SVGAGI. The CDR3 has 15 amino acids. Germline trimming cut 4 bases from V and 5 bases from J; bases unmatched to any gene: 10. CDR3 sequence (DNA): TGTGCCAGCAGTTCAAGACAGGGAGAGGGGACTGAAGCTTTCTTT. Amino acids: CASSSRQGEGTEAFF.

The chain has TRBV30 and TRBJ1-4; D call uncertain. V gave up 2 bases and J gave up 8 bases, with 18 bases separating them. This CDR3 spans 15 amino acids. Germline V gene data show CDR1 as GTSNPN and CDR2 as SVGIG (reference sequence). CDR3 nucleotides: TGTGCCTGGAGTACTCGACTTACGATAGGAGAAAAACTGTTTTTT. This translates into CAWSTRLTIGEKLFF.

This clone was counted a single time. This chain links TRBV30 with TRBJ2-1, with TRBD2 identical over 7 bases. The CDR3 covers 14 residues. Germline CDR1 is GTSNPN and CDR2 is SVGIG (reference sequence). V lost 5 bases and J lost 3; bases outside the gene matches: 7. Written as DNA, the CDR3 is TGTGCCTGGTCCCCTTGGGGGGGCTACAATGAGCAGTTCTTC. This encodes CAWSPWGGYNEQFF.

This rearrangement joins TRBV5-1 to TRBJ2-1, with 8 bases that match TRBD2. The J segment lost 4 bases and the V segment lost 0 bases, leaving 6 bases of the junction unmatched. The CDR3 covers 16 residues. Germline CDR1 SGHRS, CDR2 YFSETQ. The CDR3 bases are TGCGCCAGCAGCTTGGGCAGCGGGGGAAGGTACAATGAGCAGTTCTTC. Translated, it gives CASSLGSGGRYNEQFF.

DNA of the CDR3: TGTGCCAGCAGTTTACTAGGGACTGAAGCTTTCTTT. Translated, it gives CASSLLGTEAFF. The chain links TRBV5-8 to TRBJ1-1; no clear D. CDR1 is SGHTS and CDR2 is YDEGEE in the germline V gene. V dropped 5 bases and J dropped 5 bases, with 10 bases sitting between them. The CDR3 loop spans 12 amino acids.

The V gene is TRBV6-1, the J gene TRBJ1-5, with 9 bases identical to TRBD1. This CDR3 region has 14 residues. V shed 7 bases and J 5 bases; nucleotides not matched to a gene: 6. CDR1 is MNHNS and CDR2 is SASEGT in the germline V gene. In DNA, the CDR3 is TGTGCCAGCAATCGAGGACAGGGGTATCAGCCCCAGCATTTT. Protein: CASNRGQGYQPQHF.

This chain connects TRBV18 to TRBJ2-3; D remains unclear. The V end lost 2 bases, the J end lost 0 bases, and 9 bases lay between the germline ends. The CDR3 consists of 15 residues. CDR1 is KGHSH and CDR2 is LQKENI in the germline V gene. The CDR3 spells CASSPTARSTDTQYF. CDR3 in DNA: TGTGCCAGCTCACCAACCGCTAGAAGCACAGATACGCAGTATTTT.

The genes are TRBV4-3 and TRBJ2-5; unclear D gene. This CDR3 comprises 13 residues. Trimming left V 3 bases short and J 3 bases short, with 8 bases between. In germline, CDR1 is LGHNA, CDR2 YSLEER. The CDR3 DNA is TGCGCCAGCAGCCAGACGGGTGAAGAGACCCAGTACTTC. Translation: CASSQTGEETQYF.

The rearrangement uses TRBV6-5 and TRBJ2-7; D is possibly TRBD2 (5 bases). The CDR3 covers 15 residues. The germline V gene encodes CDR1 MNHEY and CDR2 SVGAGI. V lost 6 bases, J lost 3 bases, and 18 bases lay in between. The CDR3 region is CASSHALASSYEQYF. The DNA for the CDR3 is TGTGCCAGCAGCCATGCATTAGCGAGCAGCTACGAGCAGTACTTC.

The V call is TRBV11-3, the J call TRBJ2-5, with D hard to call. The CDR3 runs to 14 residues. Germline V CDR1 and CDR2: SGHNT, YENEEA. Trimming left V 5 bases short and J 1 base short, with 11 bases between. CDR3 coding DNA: TGTGCCAGCAGCCCAGGAAGGTCCCAAGAGACCCAGTACTTC. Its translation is CASSPGRSQETQYF.

CDR3 nucleotides: TGTGCCAGCTCGGGGGGGCTGAACACTGAAGCTTTCTTT. Its translation is CASSGGLNTEAFF. The V call is TRBV18, the J call TRBJ1-1; perhaps TRBD1 as D (6 bases). V was pared by 6 bases and J by 0 bases, with 8 bases between. There are 13 residues in the CDR3. Germline V lookup: CDR1 KGHSH, CDR2 LQKENI.

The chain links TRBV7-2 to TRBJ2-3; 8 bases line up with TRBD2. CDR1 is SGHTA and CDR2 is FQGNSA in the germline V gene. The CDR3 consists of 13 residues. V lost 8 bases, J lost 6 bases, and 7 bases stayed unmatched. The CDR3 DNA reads TGTGCCAGCGGCCCGGGGGGGCGTGATACGCAGTATTTT. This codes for CASGPGGRDTQYF.

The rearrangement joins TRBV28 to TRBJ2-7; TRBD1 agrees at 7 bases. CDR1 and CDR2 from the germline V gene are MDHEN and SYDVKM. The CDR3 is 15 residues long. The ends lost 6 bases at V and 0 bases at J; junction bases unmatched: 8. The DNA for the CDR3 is TGTGCCAGCAGACCTTACAGGGGCCTCTCCTACGAGCAGTACTTC. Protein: CASRPYRGLSYEQYF.